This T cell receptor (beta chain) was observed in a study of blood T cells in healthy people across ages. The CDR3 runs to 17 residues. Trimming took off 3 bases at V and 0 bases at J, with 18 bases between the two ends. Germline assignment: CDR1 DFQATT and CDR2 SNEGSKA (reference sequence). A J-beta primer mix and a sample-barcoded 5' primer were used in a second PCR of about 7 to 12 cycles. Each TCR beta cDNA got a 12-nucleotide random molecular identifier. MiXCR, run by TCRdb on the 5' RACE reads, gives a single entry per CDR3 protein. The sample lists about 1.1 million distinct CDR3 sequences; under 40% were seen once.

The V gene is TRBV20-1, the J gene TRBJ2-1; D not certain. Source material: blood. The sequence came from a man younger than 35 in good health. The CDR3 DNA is TGCAGTGCTAGGCCACGAAGATGGGCGAGCTCCTACAATGAGCAGTTCTTC. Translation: CSARPRRWASSYNEQFF.